A selection of T cell receptor beta chains follows, all from one sample in a study of identical twins. TCRdb recomputed calls from the 5' RACE reads with MiXCR, one row per CDR3 protein. The profile covers about 290,000 distinct CDR3 sequences, with just under 9.5% appearing a single time and roughly 7% taken by the ten largest. These data were likewise used in another study, on yellow fever vaccine responses in identical twins.

The sequenced sample consisted of CD8+ T cells sorted from blood. The receptors were sampled from a woman aged 18-29 years in good health. The CDR3 runs from the conserved cysteine through the conserved F or W. The D gene is left open where the match is weak. Clone size is not always given. Where it is, it says once, few, many or a class for expanded clones.

d_call	v_call	clone_size	j_call	cdr3_nt	cdr3_aa
-	TRBV6-4	many	TRBJ2-3	TGTGCCAGCAGTGACTCCGATGCCACAGATACGCAGTATTTT	CASSDSDATDTQYF
-	TRBV6-2/TRBV6-3	-	TRBJ2-4	TGTGCCAGCAGCGTGGACACGAGTATAAACGGGGCCAAAAACATTCAGTACTTC	CASSVDTSINGAKNIQYF
TRBD1	TRBV28	few	TRBJ2-3	TGTGCCAGCAGTCCCTCCGACAGGGTCCTTTCAGATACGCAGTATTTT	CASSPSDRVLSDTQYF
TRBD1	TRBV29-1	many	TRBJ2-7	TGCAGCGTGATACCGTGGACAGGCTCCTACGAGCAGTACTTC	CSVIPWTGSYEQYF
-	TRBV13	once	TRBJ1-1	TGTGCCAGCAGCTTACGAGCAGGTGGGACGACTGAAGCTTTCTTT	CASSLRAGGTTEAFF
-	TRBV7-9	many	TRBJ1-1	TGTGCCAGCAGCCATGAGGTGAACACTGAAGCTTTCTTT	CASSHEVNTEAFF
-	TRBV2	few	TRBJ2-5	TGTGCCAGCAGTGAAGGCCTGACCCAGTACTTC	CASSEGLTQYF
TRBD2	TRBV24-1	-	TRBJ2-2	TGTGCCACCAGTGAGTTCCCTAGCGGGAACACCGGGGAGCTGTTTTTT	CATSEFPSGNTGELFF
TRBD2	TRBV10-3	few	TRBJ2-1	TGTGCCATCAGTGCCGCCAAACCGACTAGCGAGGGGGATGAGCAGTTCTTC	CAISAAKPTSEGDEQFF
TRBD2	TRBV7-2	-	TRBJ2-7	TGTGCCAGCAGCTCCCTGGGACGAGCGGGAGAGCAGTACTTC	CASSSLGRAGEQYF
TRBD1	TRBV28	few	TRBJ2-3	TGTGCCAGCAGTATTGAGGGGGCCTGGGATACGCAGTATTTT	CASSIEGAWDTQYF
-	TRBV21-1	many	TRBJ2-7	TGTGCCAGCAGCAAAAACAATCCCTACGAGCAGTACTTC	CASSKNNPYEQYF
TRBD1	TRBV6-5	-	TRBJ2-1	TGTGCCAGCAGTTACTTCGGACAGGGTGACAATGAGCAGTTCTTC	CASSYFGQGDNEQFF
-	TRBV5-1	few	TRBJ2-1	TGCGCCAGCAGCTTGGGGACCACCCACAATGAGCAGTTCTTC	CASSLGTTHNEQFF
-	TRBV27	many	TRBJ2-7	TGTGCCAGCAGTTTGTATGCCTCCTACGAGCAGTACTTC	CASSLYASYEQYF
-	TRBV14	many	TRBJ1-2	TGTGCCAGCAGCCAAGGAAACTATGGCTACACCTTC	CASSQGNYGYTF